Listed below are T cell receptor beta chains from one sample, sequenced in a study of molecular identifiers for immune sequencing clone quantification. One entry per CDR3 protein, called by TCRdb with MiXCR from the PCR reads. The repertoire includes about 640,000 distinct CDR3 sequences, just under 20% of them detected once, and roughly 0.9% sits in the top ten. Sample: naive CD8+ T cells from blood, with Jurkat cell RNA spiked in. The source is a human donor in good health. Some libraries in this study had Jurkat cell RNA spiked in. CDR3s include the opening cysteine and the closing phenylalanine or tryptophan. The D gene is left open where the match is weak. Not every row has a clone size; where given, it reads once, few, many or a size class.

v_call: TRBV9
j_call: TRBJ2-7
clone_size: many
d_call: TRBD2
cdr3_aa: CASSVMASGPYEQYF
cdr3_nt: TGTGCCAGCAGCGTAATGGCTAGCGGACCCTACGAGCAGTACTTC

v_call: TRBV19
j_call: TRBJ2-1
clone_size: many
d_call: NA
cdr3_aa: CASSAGSRGYNEQFF
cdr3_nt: TGTGCCAGTAGTGCTGGCTCCCGGGGGTACAATGAGCAGTTCTTC

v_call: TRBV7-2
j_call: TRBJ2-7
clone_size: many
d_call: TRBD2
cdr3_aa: CASSLSSGVYEQYF
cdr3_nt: TGTGCCAGCAGCTTATCTAGCGGGGTCTACGAGCAGTACTTC

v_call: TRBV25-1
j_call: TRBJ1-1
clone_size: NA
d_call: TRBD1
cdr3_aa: CASSENRGRGFWVNTEAFF
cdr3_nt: TGTGCCAGCAGCGAAAACAGGGGGCGCGGATTTTGGGTAAACACTGAAGCTTTCTTT

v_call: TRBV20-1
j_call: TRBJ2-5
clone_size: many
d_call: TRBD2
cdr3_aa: CSAHNPWTSEATQYF
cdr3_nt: TGCAGTGCTCATAACCCCTGGACTAGCGAGGCGACCCAGTACTTC

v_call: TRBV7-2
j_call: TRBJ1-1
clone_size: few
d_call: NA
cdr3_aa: CASRPTGPTVNTEAFF
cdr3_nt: TGTGCCAGCAGACCCACGGGACCGACAGTGAACACTGAAGCTTTCTTT

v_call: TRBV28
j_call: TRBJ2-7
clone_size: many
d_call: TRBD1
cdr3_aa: CASSLAGTDYEQYF
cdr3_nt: TGTGCCAGCAGTCTCGCCGGGACAGACTACGAGCAGTACTTC

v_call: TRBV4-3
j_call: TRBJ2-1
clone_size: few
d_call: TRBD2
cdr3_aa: CASSQDYLAGTCNEQFF
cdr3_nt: TGCGCCAGCAGCCAAGATTATCTAGCGGGGACCTGCAATGAGCAGTTCTTC

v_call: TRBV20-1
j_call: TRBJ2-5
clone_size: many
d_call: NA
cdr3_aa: CSARAGPQETQYF
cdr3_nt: TGCAGTGCTAGAGCTGGACCTCAAGAGACCCAGTACTTC

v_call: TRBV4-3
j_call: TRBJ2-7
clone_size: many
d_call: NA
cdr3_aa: CASSPSRQPQYEQYF
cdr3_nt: TGCGCCAGCAGCCCCTCCCGCCAGCCCCAATACGAGCAGTACTTC

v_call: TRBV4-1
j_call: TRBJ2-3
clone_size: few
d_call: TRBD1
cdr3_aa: CASSQAGQYTDTQYF
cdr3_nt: TGCGCCAGCAGCCAAGCGGGACAGTACACAGATACGCAGTATTTT

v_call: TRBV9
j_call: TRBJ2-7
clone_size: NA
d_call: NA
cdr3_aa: CASSVNPERGGSYEQYF
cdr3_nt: TGTGCCAGCAGCGTAAACCCCGAACGAGGCGGATCCTACGAGCAGTACTTC

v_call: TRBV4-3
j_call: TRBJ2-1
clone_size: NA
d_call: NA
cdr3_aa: CASSQAVHSSYNEQFF
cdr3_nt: TGCGCCAGCAGCCAAGCGGTTCATTCTTCCTACAATGAGCAGTTCTTC

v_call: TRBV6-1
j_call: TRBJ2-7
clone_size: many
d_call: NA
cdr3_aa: CASSEARSVDYEQYF
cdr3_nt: TGTGCCAGCAGTGAAGCGCGGTCGGTCGACTACGAGCAGTACTTC

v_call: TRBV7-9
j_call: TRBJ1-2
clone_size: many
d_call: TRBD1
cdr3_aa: CASSVGQGVLYGYTF
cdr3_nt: TGTGCCAGCAGCGTGGGACAGGGGGTCCTCTATGGCTACACCTTC

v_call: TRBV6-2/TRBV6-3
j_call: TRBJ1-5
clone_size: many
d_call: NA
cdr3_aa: CASSEGVGNQPQHF
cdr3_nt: TGTGCCAGCAGTGAAGGCGTCGGCAATCAGCCCCAGCATTTT

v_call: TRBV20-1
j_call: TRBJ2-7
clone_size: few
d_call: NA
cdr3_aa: CSARDQDRPSYEQYF
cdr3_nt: TGCAGTGCTAGAGACCAAGACAGGCCGTCCTACGAGCAGTACTTC